This record looks at one TCR beta chain sequence and its context. Method: immunoSEQ multiplex PCR; TCRdb's copy keeps in-frame clones and lacks some. Altogether fewer than 65,000 clones are present, more than 85% being singletons, with the ten largest covering 0.8% to 1%. The data are from a study of T cell changes during pregnancy in multiple sclerosis. This CDR3 region has 14 residues. Germline CDR1 is SGHNT and CDR2 is YYREEE (reference sequence). V dropped 4 bases and J dropped 4; count of bases not matched to a gene: 7. The chain recombines TRBV5-4 with TRBJ1-2; 7 nucleotides align to TRBD1. The sequencing used peripheral blood, collected before pregnancy. This receptor was obtained from a female donor with multiple sclerosis, enrolled in a pregnancy study. This CDR3 reads CASSAVGQVYGYTF. CDR3 DNA: TGTGCCAGCAGCGCCGTAGGACAGGTCTATGGCTACACCTTC.